The 10 T cell receptor beta chains reported below all come from one sample, sequenced in a study of T cell responses to AZD1222 COVID-19 vaccine. Sequencing was performed with immunoSEQ multiplex PCR; in TCRdb, only in-frame clones are kept and a portion is missing. The sample holds 100,000 to 150,000 clones, around 92% seen once. Sequenced material: peripheral blood, taken on day 0 of AZD1222 vaccination. Receptor source: an adult in good health.

The gene calls are TRBV25-1 and TRBJ1-5; D is unresolved. Per the germline V gene, CDR1 is MGHDK and CDR2 is SYGVNS. Trimming removed 11 bases at V and 0 bases at J, with 20 bases between. The CDR3 spans 16 residues. The CDR3 DNA follows: TGTGCCTCAAATCTGGACGACGTGTATAGCAATCAGCCCCAGCATTTT. This gives the protein CASNLDDVYSNQPQHF. Filled out from reference TRBV25-1 and TRBJ1-5, the complete variable domain reads EADIYQTPRYLVIGTGKKITLECSQTMGHDKMYWYQQDPGMELHLIHYSYGVNSTEKGDLSSESTVSRIRTEHFPLTLESARPSHTSQYLCASNLDDVYSNQPQHFGDGTRLSIL.

The chain is built from TRBV3-1 (or the pseudogene TRBV3-2) and TRBJ2-3, with D perhaps being TRBD1 or TRBD2 (6 bases each). This CDR3 has 16 residues. Germline V gene lookup returns CDR1 LGHDT and CDR2 YNNKEL (reference sequence). Between the trimmed V and J ends, which lost 7 bases and 3 bases, there was a span of 20 bases. The CDR3 here is CASTPRGGGGTDTQYF. Written as DNA, the CDR3 is TGTGCCAGCACCCCAAGAGGAGGGGGAGGTACAGATACGCAGTATTTT.

V usage is TRBV28 and J usage is TRBJ1-2; 7 bases line up with TRBD1. The CDR3 is 14 residues long. Germline lookup yields CDR1 MDHEN and CDR2 SYDVKM. After removal of 1 base from V and 7 bases from J, the junction contained 6 bases not matched to a gene. Here the CDR3 reads CASSLSVDRAGYTF. Here the CDR3 DNA reads TGTGCCAGCAGTTTATCCGTAGACAGGGCTGGCTACACCTTC.

The table lists this clone with a count of one. The genes are TRBV5-5 and TRBJ1-1; possible D gene TRBD1, 5 bases. Germline CDR1 and CDR2: SGHKS and YYEKEE (reference sequence). The V end lost 6 bases, the J end lost 4 bases, and 16 bases lay between the germline ends. This CDR3 spans 14 amino acids. In DNA form, the CDR3 reads TGTGCCAGCACCAGGGACCTAGGGGTCACTGAAGCTTTCTTT. This encodes CASTRDLGVTEAFF. The whole variable domain, filled in from reference TRBV5-5 and TRBJ1-1, reads DAGVTQSPTHLIKTRGQQVTLRCSPISGHKSVSWYQQVLGQGPQFIFQYYEKEERGRGNFPDRFSARQFPNYSSELNVNALLLGDSALYLCASTRDLGVTEAFFGQGTRLTVV.

This clone has a handful of counts. This chain uses TRBV29-1 with TRBJ2-1, with D possibly called TRBD1 or TRBD2 (5 bases each). The CDR3 contains 11 residues. The ends were cut back, 7 bases at V and 5 bases at J, with 9 bases in the middle. CDR1 is SQVTM and CDR2 is ANQGSEA in the germline V gene. CDR3: CSGDRNNEQFF. CDR3 in DNA: TGCAGCGGGGACCGGAACAATGAGCAGTTCTTC.

This clone was recorded only once. This rearrangement joins TRBV9 to TRBJ2-4; 14 bases fit TRBD2. Per the germline V gene, CDR1 is SGDLS and CDR2 is YYNGEE. The ends lost 0 bases at V and 7 bases at J; junction bases unmatched: 6. There are 17 residues in the CDR3. CDR3 in amino acids: CASSVEGTSGGLNIQYF. The DNA of the CDR3 is TGTGCCAGCAGCGTAGAGGGGACTAGCGGGGGTCTGAACATTCAGTACTTC.

The V gene is TRBV7-9, the J gene TRBJ1-2, with D unresolved. Germline assignment: CDR1 SEHNR and CDR2 FQNEAQ (reference sequence). This CDR3 is built from 14 residues. Trimming took 4 bases from V and 4 from J, leaving 13 bases between them. Here the CDR3 DNA reads TGTGCCAGCAGCTCAGACGGGGTGGGCTATGGCTACACCTTC. Translation gives CASSSDGVGYGYTF.

This clone was recorded a few times. This chain joins TRBV5-1 and TRBJ2-5; no reliable D call. This CDR3 spans 11 amino acids. The V gene's germline CDR1 is SGHRS and CDR2 YFSETQ. V dropped 1 base and J dropped 2 bases, with 0 bases sitting between them. The CDR3 DNA follows: TGCGCCAGCAGCTTGCAAGAGACCCAGTACTTC. This sequence encodes CASSLQETQYF.

This rearrangement joins TRBV9 to TRBJ1-5; possible D gene TRBD1, 5 bases. The V end lost 4 bases, the J end lost 9 bases, and 26 bases lay between the germline ends. The CDR3 runs to 17 residues. CDR1 SGDLS and CDR2 YYNGEE come from the germline V gene. The CDR3 here is CASSPFEGQANEMPQHF. The CDR3 DNA is TGTGCCAGCAGCCCTTTTGAGGGGCAGGCCAACGAAATGCCCCAGCATTTT.

The V call is TRBV6-2 or TRBV6-3, the J call TRBJ2-4; perhaps TRBD2 as D (7 bases). Trimming removed 5 bases at V and 9 bases at J, with 17 bases between. The CDR3 has 14 amino acids. Germline loops: CDR1 MNHEY, CDR2 SVGEGT. This chain's CDR3 is CASSAGDTPLIQYF. The CDR3 nucleotides read TGTGCCAGCAGTGCGGGGGACACCCCGCTCATTCAGTACTTC.